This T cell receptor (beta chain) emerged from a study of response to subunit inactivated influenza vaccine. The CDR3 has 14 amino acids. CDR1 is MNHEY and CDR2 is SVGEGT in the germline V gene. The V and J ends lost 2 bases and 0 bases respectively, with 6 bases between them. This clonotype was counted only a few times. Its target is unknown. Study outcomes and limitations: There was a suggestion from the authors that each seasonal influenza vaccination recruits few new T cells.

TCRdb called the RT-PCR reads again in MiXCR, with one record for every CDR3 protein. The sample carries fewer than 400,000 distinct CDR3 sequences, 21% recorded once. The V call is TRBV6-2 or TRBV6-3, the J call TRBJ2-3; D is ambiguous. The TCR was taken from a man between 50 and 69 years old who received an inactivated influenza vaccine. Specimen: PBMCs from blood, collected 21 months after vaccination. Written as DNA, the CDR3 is TGTGCCAGCAGTTACAGTACTAGCACAGATACGCAGTATTTT. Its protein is CASSYSTSTDTQYF.